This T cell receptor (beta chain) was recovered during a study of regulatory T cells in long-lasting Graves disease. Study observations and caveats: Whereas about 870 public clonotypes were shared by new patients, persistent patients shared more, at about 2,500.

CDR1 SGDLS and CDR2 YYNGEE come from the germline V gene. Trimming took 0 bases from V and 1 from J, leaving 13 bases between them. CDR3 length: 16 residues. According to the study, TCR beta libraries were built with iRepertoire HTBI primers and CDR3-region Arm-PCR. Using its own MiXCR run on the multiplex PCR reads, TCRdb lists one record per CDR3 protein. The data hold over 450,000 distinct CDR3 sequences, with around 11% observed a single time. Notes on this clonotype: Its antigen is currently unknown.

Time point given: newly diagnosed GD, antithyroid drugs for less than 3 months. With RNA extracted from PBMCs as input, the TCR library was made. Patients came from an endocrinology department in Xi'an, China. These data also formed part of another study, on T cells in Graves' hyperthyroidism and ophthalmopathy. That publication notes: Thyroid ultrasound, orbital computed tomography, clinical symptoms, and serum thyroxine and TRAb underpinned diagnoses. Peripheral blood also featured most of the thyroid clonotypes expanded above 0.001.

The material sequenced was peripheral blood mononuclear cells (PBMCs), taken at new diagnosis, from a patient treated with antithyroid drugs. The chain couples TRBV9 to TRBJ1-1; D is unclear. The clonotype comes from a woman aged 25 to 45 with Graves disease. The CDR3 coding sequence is TGTGCCAGCAGCGTAGGTAGACGCGCAGGGAACACTGAAGCTTTCTTT. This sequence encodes CASSVGRRAGNTEAFF.